The present TCR beta chain was sequenced within a study of tumor-infiltrating lymphocytes in oesophageal squamous cell carcinoma. TCRdb re-called the PCR reads through MiXCR, storing one row per CDR3 protein. Among fewer than 16,000 distinct CDR3 sequences, over 45% were seen once, and the ten largest hold 15% to 25%. The sequence came from a male donor with esophageal squamous cell carcinoma. Sequencing was performed on esophageal tumor tissue.

In DNA, the CDR3 is TGTGCCATCAGTGAAAGGACAGGGCTCGAGCAGTACTTC. Translation gives CAISERTGLEQYF. The genes are TRBV10-3 and TRBJ2-4, with 8 positions matching TRBD1. The J call may be mistaken, given a closer DNA end match to TRBJ2-7. CDR1 and CDR2 from the germline V gene are ENHRY and SYGVKD. CDR3 length: 13 amino acids.